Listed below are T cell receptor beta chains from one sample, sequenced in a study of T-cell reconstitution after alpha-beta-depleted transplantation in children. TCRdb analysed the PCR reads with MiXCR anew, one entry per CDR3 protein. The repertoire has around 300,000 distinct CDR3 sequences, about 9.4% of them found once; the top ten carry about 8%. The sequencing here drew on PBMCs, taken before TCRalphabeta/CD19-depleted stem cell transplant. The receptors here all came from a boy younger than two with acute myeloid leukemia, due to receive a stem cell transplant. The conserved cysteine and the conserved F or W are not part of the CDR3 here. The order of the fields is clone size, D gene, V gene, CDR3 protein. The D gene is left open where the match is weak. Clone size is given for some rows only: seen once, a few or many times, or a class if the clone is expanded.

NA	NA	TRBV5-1	ASSLGQSEAF
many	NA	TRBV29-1	SVGGGGELF
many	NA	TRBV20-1	SAGGNADTQY
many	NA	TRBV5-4	ASSLAWGEQY
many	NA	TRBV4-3	ASSQDPPIDTQY
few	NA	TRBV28	ASSFQGRGEETQY
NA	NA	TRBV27	ASSADGLGSQH
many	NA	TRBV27	ASKPTRGRGGETQY
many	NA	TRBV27	ASSQSPGYQPQH
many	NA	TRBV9	ASSVADRPYEQY
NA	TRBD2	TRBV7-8	ASSLGRGLTYEQY
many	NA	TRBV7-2	ASSLGSSGPQETQY
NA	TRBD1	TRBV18	ASSPLGQVIGNEQF
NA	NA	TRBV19	ASSIDGASGANVLT
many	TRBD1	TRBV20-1	SARDRGRTNYGYT
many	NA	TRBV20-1	SASQGYNEQF
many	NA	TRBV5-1	ASSPIRGGETQY
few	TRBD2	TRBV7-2	ASSLRRGGLANEQF
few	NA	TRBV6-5	ASSYSGTEYPFYYEQY
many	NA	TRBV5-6	ASSLFLAPHNEQF
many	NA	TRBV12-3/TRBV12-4	ASSPHEKLF
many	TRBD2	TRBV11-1	ASSLGTSGYNEQF
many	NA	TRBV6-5	ASSYSESGELF
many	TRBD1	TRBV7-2	ASSLTGVEYEQY
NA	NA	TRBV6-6	ASSLKAHYEQY
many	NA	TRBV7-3	ASSYKGGDEQF
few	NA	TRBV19	ASSKRQGTDTQY
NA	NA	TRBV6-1	TSSEVGGTARVGKKLF
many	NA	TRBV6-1	ASSPYDYSNQPQH
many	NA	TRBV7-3	ASSFPGAEQY
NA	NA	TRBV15	ATSGIVGPRWTDTQY
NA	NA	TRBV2	ASSAGGTGELF